This is a list of T cell receptor beta chains from one sample in a study of type 1 and type 2 diabetes patients. TCRdb reanalysed the multiplex PCR reads using MiXCR and keeps one entry per CDR3 protein. The data show fewer than 350,000 distinct CDR3 sequences, around 50% seen once. The sample comprised peripheral blood mononuclear cells (PBMCs). The receptors originated from a man younger than 35 with type 2 diabetes. The CDR3 runs from the conserved cysteine through the conserved F or W. D genes are given only for firm matches. Rows may omit the clone size; those that give it use once, few, many or a size class.

v_call	clone_size	j_call	d_call	cdr3_aa	cdr3_nt
TRBV12-3/TRBV12-4	.	TRBJ2-7	.	CASSSTSSYEQYF	TGTGCCAGCAGTTCGACGAGCTCCTACGAGCAGTACTTC
TRBV7-9	.	TRBJ1-5	.	CASTEGENQPQHF	TGTGCCAGCACCGAGGGCGAGAATCAGCCCCAGCATTTT
TRBV20-1	.	TRBJ2-5	.	CSARTRDTRETQYF	TGCAGTGCTAGAACCCGGGACACCAGAGAGACCCAGTACTTC
TRBV5-1	few	TRBJ2-5	TRBD2	CASSLSLAGRTGETQYF	TGCGCCAGCAGCTTATCGCTAGCGGGGCGTACGGGGGAGACCCAGTACTTC
TRBV7-4	few	TRBJ2-1	.	CASSLWRGSYNEQFF	TGTGCCAGCAGCTTATGGCGGGGCTCCTACAATGAGCAGTTCTTC
TRBV7-2	.	TRBJ2-7	TRBD2	CASSLLGASGLPPDF	TGTGCCAGCAGCTTATTAGGGGCTAGCGGGCTCCCCCCGGACTTC
TRBV5-1	.	TRBJ2-2	.	CASSLQSVSNTGELFF	TGCGCCAGCAGCTTGCAGTCGGTCTCAAACACCGGGGAGCTGTTTTTT
TRBV20-1	few	TRBJ1-2	.	CSARDLLGYANYGYTF	TGCAGTGCTAGAGATCTGCTAGGGTACGCTAACTATGGCTACACCTTC
TRBV14	.	TRBJ1-1	.	CASSPRTDQQNTEAFF	TGTGCCAGCTCACCCCGGACAGATCAACAGAACACTGAAGCTTTCTTT
TRBV6-5	once	TRBJ1-4	.	CASSDREAEKLFF	TGTGCCAGCAGTGATAGGGAGGCTGAAAAACTGTTTTTT
TRBV19	many	TRBJ2-7	TRBD1	CASSPRDSPYEQYF	TGTGCCAGTAGTCCCCGGGACAGCCCCTACGAGCAGTACTTC
TRBV7-3	many	TRBJ2-5	TRBD2	CASSLSGGQETQYF	TGTGCCAGCAGCTTAAGCGGGGGACAAGAGACCCAGTACTTC
TRBV30	.	TRBJ2-1	.	CAWSTSSEQFF	TGTGCCTGGAGTACTAGTAGCGAGCAGTTCTTC
TRBV12-3/TRBV12-4	.	TRBJ2-1	.	CASSFFRGREDEQFF	TGTGCCAGCAGTTTCTTCAGGGGGCGGGAGGATGAGCAGTTCTTC